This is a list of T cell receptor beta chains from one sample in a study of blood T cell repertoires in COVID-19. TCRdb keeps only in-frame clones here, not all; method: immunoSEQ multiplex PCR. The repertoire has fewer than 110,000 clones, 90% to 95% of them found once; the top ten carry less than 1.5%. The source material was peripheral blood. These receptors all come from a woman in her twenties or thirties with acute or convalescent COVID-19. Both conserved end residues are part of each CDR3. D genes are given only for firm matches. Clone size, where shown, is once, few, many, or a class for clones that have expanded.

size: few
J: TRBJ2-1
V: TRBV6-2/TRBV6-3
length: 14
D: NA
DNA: TGTGCCAGCAGTTACTCGAGTCCTTACAATGAGCAGTTCTTC
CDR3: CASSYSSPYNEQFF

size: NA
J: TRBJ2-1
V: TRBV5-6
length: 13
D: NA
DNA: TGTGCCAGCAGCTTGGCCCGGGGAAATGAGCAGTTCTTC
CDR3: CASSLARGNEQFF

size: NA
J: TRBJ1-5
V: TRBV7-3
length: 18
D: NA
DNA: TGTGCCAGCAGCCCCAGTCGGGGACCCGGGAGATCTAATCAGCCCCAGCATTTT
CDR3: CASSPSRGPGRSNQPQHF

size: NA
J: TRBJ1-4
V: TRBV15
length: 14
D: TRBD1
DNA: TGTGCCACCAGCAGGGACAGGGCGGATGAAAAACTGTTTTTT
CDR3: CATSRDRADEKLFF

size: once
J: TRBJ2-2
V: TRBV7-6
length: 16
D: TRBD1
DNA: TGTGCCAGCAGCTTAGTGACAGGGGAGAGCACCGGGGAGCTGTTTTTT
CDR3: CASSLVTGESTGELFF

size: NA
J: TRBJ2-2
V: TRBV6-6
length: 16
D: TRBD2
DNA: TGTGCCAGCAGCCAGACTAGCGGGGGGGTATCCGGGGAGCTGTTTTTT
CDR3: CASSQTSGGVSGELFF

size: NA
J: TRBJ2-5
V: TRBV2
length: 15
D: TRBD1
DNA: TGTGCCAGCACCGAACTCACAGGGGTCGGGGAGACCCAGTACTTC
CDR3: CASTELTGVGETQYF

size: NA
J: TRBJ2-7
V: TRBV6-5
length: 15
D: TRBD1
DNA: TGTGCCAGCAGATGGACCGGGACAGGGTCCTACGAGCAGTACTTC
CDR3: CASRWTGTGSYEQYF

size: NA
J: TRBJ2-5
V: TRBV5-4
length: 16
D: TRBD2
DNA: TGTGCCAGCAGCCCTCGGGGGGGACGTACGGAAGAGACCCAGTACTTC
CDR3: CASSPRGGRTEETQYF

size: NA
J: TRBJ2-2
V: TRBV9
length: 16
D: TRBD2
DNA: TGTGCCAGCAGCCCCAGAGCGGGACCGAACACCGGGGAGCTGTTTTTT
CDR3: CASSPRAGPNTGELFF

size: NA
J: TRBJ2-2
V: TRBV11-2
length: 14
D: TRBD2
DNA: TGTGCCAGCAGTACTAGCGCGAACACCGGGGAGCTGTTTTTT
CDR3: CASSTSANTGELFF

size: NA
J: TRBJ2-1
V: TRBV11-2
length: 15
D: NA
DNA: TGTGCCAGCAGCCCCGTCCACGGGGCCTACAATGAGCAGTTCTTC
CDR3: CASSPVHGAYNEQFF

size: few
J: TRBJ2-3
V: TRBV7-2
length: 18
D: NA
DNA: TGTGCCAGCAGCCCTAGGGGGGGTGCGGTAGGCTTGACAGATACGCAGTATTTT
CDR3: CASSPRGGAVGLTDTQYF

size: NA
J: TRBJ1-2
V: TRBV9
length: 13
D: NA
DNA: TGTGCCAGCAGCCCCGGACAGAACTATGGCTACACCTTC
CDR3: CASSPGQNYGYTF

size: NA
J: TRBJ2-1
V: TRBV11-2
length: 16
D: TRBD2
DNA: TGTGCCAGCAGCTCCCCCGGGACTAGCGGGTACAATGAGCAGTTCTTC
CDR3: CASSSPGTSGYNEQFF

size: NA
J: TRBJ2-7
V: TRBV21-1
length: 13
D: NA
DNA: TGTGCCAGCAGCAAGACTAGCGCCTACGAGCAGTACTTC
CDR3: CASSKTSAYEQYF

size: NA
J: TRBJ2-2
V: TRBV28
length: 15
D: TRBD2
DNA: TGTGCCAGCAGTGCGGGGCTAGCGGCCACCGGGGAGCTGTTTTTT
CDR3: CASSAGLAATGELFF

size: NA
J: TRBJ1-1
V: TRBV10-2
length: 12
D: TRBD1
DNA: TGCGCCAGCAGTGTAGGACAGGCCGAAGCTTTCTTT
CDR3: CASSVGQAEAFF

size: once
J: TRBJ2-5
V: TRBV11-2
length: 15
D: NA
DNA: TGTGCCAGCAGCACCCCTCGGGGGGCAATAGAGACCCAGTACTTC
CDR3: CASSTPRGAIETQYF

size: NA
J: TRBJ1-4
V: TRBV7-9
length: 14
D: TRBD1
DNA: TGTGCCAGCAGCCAGGGACAGGGTAGGGAAAAACTGTTTTTT
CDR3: CASSQGQGREKLFF

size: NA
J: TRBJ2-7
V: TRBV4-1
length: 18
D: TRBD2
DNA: TGCGCCAGCAGCCAAGAAAATTACGGAGCGGGAAGCTCCTACGAGCAGTACTTC
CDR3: CASSQENYGAGSSYEQYF

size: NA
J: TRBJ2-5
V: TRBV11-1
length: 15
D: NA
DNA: TGTGCCAGCAGCTTATGGGGGACTTTACAAGAGACCCAGTACTTC
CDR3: CASSLWGTLQETQYF

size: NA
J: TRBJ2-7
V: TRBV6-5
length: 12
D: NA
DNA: TGTGCCAGCAGAGCCCCGGACAGACGACAGTACTTC
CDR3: CASRAPDRRQYF

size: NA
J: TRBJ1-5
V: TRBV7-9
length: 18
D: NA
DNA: TGTGCCAGCAGCTCCTCGGGACAAGCGTCCTATAGCAATCAGCCCCAGCATTTT
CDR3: CASSSSGQASYSNQPQHF

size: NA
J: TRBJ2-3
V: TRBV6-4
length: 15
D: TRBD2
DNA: TGTGCCAGCAGTGACCGAGCGGGAGGGTTAGATACGCAGTATTTT
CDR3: CASSDRAGGLDTQYF

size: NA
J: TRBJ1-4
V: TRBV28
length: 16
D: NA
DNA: TGTGCCAGCAGTAGCAGGGGAGGGCGGCCTAATGAAAAACTGTTTTTT
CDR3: CASSSRGGRPNEKLFF

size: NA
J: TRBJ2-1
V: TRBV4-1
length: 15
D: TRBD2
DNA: TGCGCCAGCAGCCAAGAGGGGCTAAGCGGGGGGCAGCAGTTCTTC
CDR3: CASSQEGLSGGQQFF

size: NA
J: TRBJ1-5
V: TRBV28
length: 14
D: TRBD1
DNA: TGTGCCAGCAGGGCCGACAGGGTCAATCAGCCCCAGCATTTT
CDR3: CASRADRVNQPQHF

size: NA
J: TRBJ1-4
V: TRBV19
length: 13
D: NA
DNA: TGTGCCAGTCGACAGTGGGAACTTGAAAAACTGTTTTTT
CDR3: CASRQWELEKLFF

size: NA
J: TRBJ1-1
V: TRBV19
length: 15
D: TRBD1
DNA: TGTGCCAGTAGTATTGGACAGGGGGCGCGTACTGAAGCTTTCTTT
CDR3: CASSIGQGARTEAFF

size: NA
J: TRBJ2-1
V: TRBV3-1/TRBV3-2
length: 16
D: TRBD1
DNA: TGTGCCAGCAGCCCACAAGGGGGACAGGCTCTCTATGAGCAGTTCTTC
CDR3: CASSPQGGQALYEQFF

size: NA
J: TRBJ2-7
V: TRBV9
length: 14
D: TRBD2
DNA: TGTGCCAGCAGCGTAGGTGGGAGGGCCTACGAGCAGTACTTC
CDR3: CASSVGGRAYEQYF

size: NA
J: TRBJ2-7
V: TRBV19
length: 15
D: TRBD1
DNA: TGTGCCAGTAGTATGGCGGGACAGGGTTCCTACGAGCAGTACTTC
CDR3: CASSMAGQGSYEQYF

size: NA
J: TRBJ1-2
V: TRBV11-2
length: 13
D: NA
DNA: TGTGCCTCCCGGACGGGCGGGGGGGATGGCTACACCTTC
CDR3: CASRTGGGDGYTF

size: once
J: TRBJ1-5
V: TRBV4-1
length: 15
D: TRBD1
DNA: TGCGCCAGCAGCCAAGCCCGGGACAGGGGTCAGCCCCAGCATTTT
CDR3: CASSQARDRGQPQHF

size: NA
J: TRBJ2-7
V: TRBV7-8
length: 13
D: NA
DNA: TGTGCCAGCAGCTCGGACTTCACCCTCGAGCAGTACTTC
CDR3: CASSSDFTLEQYF

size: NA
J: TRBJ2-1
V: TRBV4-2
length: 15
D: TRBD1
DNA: TGTGCCAGCAGCCAGACAGGGGCCATCGACAATGAGCAGTTCTTC
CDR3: CASSQTGAIDNEQFF

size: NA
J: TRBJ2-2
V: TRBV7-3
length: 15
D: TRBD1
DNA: TGTGCCAGCAGCTCCGGACAGGGGGCCGTCGGGGAGCTGTTTTTT
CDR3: CASSSGQGAVGELFF

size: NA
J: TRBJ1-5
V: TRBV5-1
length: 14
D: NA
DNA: TGCGCCAGCAGCTTGGGGGCAGGCAATCAGCCCCAGCATTTT
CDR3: CASSLGAGNQPQHF

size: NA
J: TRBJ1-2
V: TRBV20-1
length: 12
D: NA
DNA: TGCAGTGCTAGTTTAGCTAACTATGGCTACACCTTC
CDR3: CSASLANYGYTF

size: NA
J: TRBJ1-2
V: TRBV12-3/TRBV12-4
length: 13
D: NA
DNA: TGTGCCAGCAGCCCAGACAGAAGCTATGGCTACACCTTC
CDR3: CASSPDRSYGYTF

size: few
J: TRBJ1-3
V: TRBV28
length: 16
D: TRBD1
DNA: TGTGCCAGCAGCGTTAGGACAGGGGACTCTGGAAACACCATATATTTT
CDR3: CASSVRTGDSGNTIYF

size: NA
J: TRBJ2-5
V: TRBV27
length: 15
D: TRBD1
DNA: TGTGCCAGCAGCCGGGACAGGGGGCTTAAAGAGACCCAGTACTTC
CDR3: CASSRDRGLKETQYF

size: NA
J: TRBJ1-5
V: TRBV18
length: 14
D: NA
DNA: TGTGCCAGCTCACTGGCCGACAACAATCAGCCCCAGCATTTT
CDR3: CASSLADNNQPQHF

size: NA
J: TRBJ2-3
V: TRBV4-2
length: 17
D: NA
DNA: TGTGCCAGCAGCCAAGTCGAGTTTGGGCTTCACACAGATACGCAGTATTTT
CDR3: CASSQVEFGLHTDTQYF

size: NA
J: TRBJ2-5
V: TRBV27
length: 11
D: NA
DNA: TGTGCCAGCAGCGTCGGGGAGACCCAGTACTTC
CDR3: CASSVGETQYF

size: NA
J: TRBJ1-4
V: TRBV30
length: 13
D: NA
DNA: TGTGCCTGGAGTGGTGGGCCCAACGAAAAACTGTTTTTT
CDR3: CAWSGGPNEKLFF

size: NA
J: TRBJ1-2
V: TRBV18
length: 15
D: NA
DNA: TGTGCCAGCTCACCAGTCCTGGACAAAGAGAATGGCTACACCTTC
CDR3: CASSPVLDKENGYTF

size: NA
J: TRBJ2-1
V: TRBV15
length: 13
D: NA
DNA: TGTGCCACCAGCCTCCCCGTCTCCTATGAGCAGTTCTTC
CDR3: CATSLPVSYEQFF

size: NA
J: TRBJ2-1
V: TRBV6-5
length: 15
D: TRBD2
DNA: TGTGCCAGCAGTTACTCGGGGACTAGCGGGGGGCGGCGGTTCTTC
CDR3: CASSYSGTSGGRRFF

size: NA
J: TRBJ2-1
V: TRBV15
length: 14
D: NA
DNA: TGTGCCACCAGCACTCCCGGGGCCTACAATGAGCAGTTCTTC
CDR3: CATSTPGAYNEQFF

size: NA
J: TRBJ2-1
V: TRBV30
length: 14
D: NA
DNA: TGTGCCTGGAGTGCCCGGGGCTCCTACAATGAGCAGTTCTTC
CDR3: CAWSARGSYNEQFF

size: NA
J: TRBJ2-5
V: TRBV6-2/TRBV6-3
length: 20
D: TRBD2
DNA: TGTGCCAGCAGTTTCACAGGACTAGCGGGGGGCCACCATTCCCAAGAGACCCAGTACTTC
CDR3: CASSFTGLAGGHHSQETQYF

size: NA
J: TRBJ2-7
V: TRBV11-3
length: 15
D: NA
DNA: TGTGCCAGCAGCCCAGGGGGACTTGAATTCTACGAGCAGTACTTC
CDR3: CASSPGGLEFYEQYF

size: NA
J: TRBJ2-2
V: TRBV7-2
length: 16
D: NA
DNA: TGTGCCAGCCGCGGGGGAGGGGGGAACGCCACCGGGGAGCTGTTTTTT
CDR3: CASRGGGGNATGELFF

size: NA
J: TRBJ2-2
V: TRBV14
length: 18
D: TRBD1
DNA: TGTGCCAGCAGCCAAGACCTCGGACAGGGCTGGGGCACCGGGGAGCTGTTTTTT
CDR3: CASSQDLGQGWGTGELFF

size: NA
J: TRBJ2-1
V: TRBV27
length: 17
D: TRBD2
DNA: TGTGCCAGCAGCAAAATAAGCCTAGCGGGAGTCGTTCCCGAGCAGTTCTTC
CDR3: CASSKISLAGVVPEQFF

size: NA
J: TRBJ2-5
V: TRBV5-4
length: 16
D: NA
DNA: TGTGCCAGCAGCGGGGGCGGAGTCGGGAGGAGGGAGACCCAGTACTTC
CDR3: CASSGGGVGRRETQYF

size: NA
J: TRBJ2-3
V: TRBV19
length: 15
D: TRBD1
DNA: TGTGCCAGTAGTACCGGGACAGTAAGCACAGATACGCAGTATTTT
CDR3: CASSTGTVSTDTQYF